This entry concerns a single T cell receptor beta chain. This specimen belongs to a study of blood T cell repertoires in COVID-19. In the study overall: Material from acute and convalescent COVID-19 was sourced from the United States, Italy and Spain. PBMCs, B-cell-depleted T cells, or T cells were the source of the cDNA or gDNA that made up the material.

Methods used by the authors: By means of reference gene primer amplification, nucleated cell counts were estimated. Profiling relied on immunoSEQ multiplex PCR, and the TCRdb table lists in-frame clones only, not all of them. V and J calls and clone size come straight from that table; D and trimming were deduced from the DNA. The table has about 240,000 clones, about 85% seen once. CDR3 length: 15 amino acids. Germline CDR1 KGHDR, CDR2 SFDVKD. With 3 bases clipped from V and 9 bases from J, the junction kept 9 bases outside the gene matches. The clonotype comes from a man in his 60s who had recovered from COVID-19. Input material: peripheral blood. The chain links TRBV24-1 to TRBJ2-1; 8 nucleotides match TRBD1. The CDR3 spells CATSDPTGGAGEQFF. As DNA, the CDR3 is TGTGCCACCAGTGATCCAACAGGGGGAGCGGGTGAGCAGTTCTTC.